One T cell receptor beta chain is described in this entry. Deletions cut 0 bases from V and 7 bases from J, with 16 bases between. The CDR3 is 16 residues long. Germline values: CDR1 MNHNY, CDR2 SVGAGI (reference sequence). This entry comes from a study of blood T cell repertoires in COVID-19. This table comes from immunoSEQ multiplex PCR, and its TCRdb copy is limited to in-frame clones, with some not included. The sample yields fewer than 200,000 clones, roughly 90% seen once. Sequencing input: peripheral blood. The receptor comes from a man in his 70s with active or convalescent COVID-19. The chain joins TRBV6-6 to TRBJ1-5; D remains ambiguous. DNA for the CDR3: TGTGCCAGCAGTTACTCGAGTAAGTCCCACGGGCAGCCCCAGCATTTT. Translated: CASSYSSKSHGQPQHF.